The clone carrying this T cell receptor (beta chain) was recorded many times. Its antigen remains unidentified. Germline assignment: CDR1 LGHDT and CDR2 YNNKEL (reference sequence). The CDR3 length is 12 residues. V was pared by 1 base and J by 8 bases, with 8 bases between. The CDR3 regions of TCR beta were amplified from RNA transcripts. HTBI primers were the set used in a first-round RT-PCR of the TCR CDR3. Each CDR3 protein is one row after TCRdb ran MiXCR on the multiplex PCR reads. The sample records 350,000 to 400,000 distinct CDR3 sequences, around a sixth being singletons. The data were taken from a study of T cells in Graves' hyperthyroidism and ophthalmopathy. The study, taken as a whole, reports: Peripheral blood also featured most of the thyroid clonotypes expanded above 0.001.

The TCR sequence derives from a young man with Graves' ophthalmopathy. The chain links TRBV3-1 to TRBJ1-1, with D perhaps TRBD1 (5 bases). The specimen was blood. Here the CDR3 reads CASSQAGWEAFF. The CDR3 DNA is TGTGCCAGCAGCCAAGCAGGGTGGGAAGCTTTCTTT.